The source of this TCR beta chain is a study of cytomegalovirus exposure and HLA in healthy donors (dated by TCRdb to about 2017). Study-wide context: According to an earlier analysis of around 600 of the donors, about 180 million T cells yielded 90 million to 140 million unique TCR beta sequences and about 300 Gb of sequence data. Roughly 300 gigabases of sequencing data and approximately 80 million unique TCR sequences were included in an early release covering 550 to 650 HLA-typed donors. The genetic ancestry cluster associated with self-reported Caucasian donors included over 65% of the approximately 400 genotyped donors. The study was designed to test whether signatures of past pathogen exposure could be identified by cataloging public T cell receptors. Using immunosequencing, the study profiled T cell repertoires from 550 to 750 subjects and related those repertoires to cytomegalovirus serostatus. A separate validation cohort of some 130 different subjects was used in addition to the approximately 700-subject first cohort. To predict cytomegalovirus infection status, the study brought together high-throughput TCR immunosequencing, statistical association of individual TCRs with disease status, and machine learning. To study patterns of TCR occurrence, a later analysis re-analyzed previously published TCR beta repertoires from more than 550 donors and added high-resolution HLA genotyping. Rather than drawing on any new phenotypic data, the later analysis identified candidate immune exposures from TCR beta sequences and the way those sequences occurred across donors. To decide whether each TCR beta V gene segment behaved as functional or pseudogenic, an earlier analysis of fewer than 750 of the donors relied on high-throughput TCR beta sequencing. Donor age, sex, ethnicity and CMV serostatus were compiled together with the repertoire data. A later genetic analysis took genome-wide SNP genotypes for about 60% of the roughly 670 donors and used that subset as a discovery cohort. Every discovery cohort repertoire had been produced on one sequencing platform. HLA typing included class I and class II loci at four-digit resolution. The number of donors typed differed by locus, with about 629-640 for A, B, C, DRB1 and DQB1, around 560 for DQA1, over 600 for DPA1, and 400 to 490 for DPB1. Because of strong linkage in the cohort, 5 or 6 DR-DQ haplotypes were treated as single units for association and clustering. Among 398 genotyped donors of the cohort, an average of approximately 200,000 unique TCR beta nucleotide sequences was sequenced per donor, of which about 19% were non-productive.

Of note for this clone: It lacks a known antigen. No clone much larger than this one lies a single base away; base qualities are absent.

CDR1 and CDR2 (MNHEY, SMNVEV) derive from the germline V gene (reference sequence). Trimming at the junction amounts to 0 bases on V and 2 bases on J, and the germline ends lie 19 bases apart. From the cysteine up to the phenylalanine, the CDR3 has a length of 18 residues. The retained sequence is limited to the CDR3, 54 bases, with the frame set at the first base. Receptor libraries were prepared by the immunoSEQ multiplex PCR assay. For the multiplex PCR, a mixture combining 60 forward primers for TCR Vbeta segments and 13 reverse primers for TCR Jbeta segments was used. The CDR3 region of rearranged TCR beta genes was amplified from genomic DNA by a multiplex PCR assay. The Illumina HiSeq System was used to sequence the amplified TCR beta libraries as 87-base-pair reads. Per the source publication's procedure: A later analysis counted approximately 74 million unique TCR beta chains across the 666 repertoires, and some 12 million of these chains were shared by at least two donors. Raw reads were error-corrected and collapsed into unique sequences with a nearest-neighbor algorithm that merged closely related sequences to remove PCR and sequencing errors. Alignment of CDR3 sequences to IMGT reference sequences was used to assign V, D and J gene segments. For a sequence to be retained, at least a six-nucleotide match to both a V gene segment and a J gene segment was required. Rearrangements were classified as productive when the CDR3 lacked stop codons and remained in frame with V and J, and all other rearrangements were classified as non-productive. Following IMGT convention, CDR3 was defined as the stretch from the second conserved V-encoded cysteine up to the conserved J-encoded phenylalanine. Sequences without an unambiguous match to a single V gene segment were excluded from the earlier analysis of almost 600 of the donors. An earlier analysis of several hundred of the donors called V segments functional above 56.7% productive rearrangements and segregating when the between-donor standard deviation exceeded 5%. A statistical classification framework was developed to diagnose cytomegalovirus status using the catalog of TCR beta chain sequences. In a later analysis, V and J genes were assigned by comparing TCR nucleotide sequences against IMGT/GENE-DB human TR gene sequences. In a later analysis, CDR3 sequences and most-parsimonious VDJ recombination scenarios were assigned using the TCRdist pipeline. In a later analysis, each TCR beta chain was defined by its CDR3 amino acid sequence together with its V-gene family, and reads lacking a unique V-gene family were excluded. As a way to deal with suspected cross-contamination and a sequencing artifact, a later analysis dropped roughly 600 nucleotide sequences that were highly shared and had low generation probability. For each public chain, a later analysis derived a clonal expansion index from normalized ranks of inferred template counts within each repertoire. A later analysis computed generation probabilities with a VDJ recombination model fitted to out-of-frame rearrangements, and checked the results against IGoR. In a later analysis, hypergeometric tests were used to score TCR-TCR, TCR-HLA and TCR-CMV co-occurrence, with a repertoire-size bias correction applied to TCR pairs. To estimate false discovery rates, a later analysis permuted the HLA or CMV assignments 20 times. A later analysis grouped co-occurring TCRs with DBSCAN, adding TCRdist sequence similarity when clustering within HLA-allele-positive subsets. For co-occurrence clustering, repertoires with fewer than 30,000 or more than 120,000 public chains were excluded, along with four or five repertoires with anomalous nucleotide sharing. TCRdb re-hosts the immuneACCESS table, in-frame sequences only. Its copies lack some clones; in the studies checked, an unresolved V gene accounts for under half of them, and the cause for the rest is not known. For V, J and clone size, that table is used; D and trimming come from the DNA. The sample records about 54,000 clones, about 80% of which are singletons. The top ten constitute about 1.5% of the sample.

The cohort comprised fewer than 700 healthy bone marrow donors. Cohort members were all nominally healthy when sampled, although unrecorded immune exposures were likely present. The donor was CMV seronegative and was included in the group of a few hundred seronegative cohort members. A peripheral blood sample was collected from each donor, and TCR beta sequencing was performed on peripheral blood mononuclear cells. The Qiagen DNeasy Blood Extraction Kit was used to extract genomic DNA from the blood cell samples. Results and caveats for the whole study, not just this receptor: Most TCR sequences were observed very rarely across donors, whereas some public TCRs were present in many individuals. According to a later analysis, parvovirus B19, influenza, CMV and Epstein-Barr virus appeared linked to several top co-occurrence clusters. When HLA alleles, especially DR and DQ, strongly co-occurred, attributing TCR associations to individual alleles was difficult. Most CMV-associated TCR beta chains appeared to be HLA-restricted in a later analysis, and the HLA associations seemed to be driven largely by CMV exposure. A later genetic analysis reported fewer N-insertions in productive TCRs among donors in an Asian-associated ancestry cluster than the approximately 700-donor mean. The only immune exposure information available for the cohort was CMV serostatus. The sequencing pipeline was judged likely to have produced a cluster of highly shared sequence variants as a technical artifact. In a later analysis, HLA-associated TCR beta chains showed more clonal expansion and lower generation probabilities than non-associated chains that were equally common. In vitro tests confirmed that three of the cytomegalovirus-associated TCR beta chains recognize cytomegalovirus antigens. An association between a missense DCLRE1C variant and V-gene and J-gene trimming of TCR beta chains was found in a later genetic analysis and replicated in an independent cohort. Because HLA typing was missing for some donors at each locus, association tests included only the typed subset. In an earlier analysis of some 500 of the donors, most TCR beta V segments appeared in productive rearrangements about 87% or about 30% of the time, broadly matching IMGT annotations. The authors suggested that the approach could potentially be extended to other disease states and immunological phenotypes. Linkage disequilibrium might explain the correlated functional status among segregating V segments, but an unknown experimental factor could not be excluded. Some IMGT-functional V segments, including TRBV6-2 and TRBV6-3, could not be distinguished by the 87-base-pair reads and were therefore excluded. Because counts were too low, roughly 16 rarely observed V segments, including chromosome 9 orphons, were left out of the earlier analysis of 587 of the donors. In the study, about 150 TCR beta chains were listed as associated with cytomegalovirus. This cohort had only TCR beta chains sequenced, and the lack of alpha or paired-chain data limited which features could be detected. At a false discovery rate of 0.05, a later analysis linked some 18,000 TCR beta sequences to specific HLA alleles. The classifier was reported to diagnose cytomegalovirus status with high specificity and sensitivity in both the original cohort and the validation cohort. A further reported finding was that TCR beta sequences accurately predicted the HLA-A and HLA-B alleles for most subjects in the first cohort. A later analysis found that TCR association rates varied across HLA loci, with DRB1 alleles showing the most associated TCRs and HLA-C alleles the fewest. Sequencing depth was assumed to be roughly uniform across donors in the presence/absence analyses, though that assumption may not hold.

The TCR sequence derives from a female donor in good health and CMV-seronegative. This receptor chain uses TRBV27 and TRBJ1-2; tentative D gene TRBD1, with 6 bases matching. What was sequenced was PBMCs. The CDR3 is CASSLSLLDSGGNYGYTF. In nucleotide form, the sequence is TGTGCCAGCAGTTTATCCCTCCTCGACTCGGGGGGCAACTATGGCTACACCTTC.